One sample yielded the 18 T cell receptor beta chains listed below, sequenced in a study of OX40 agonist ivuxolimab in advanced cancers. This table comes from immunoSEQ multiplex PCR, and its TCRdb copy is limited to in-frame clones, with some not included. The repertoire has 55,000 to 75,000 clones, roughly 80% of them found once; the top ten carry approximately 5.2%. Sequenced material: CD4+ or CD8+ T cells sorted from blood, taken in a trial of the OX40 agonist ivuxolimab. The receptors were gathered from an adult with an advanced solid tumor such as melanoma, head and neck, liver or kidney cancer.

V usage is TRBV19 and J usage is TRBJ2-5, with D unresolved. This CDR3 is built from 13 residues. Germline V gene sequence: CDR1 LNHDA, CDR2 SQIVND (reference sequence). V gave up 5 bases and J gave up 5 bases, with 12 bases separating them. The CDR3 DNA reads as TGTGCCAGTAGTCTCCGGACCGGGGAGACCCAGTACTTC. It encodes CASSLRTGETQYF.

The chain has TRBV11-3 and TRBJ2-1, with TRBD1 matching over 8 bases. V was clipped by 0 bases and J by 9 bases; unmatched bases: 10. Looked up from germline, CDR1 is SGHNT and CDR2 is YENEEA. The CDR3 length is 16 residues. CDR3 residues: CASSLDRTGLNGEQFF. CDR3 coding DNA: TGTGCCAGCAGCTTAGATCGGACAGGGCTTAACGGTGAGCAGTTCTTC.

The J gene is TRBJ1-2, the V gene TRBV7-9; 10 bases agree with TRBD1. Looked up from germline, CDR1 is SEHNR and CDR2 is FQNEAQ (reference sequence). The CDR3 sequence is 17 residues long. Germline trimming cut 1 base from V and 4 bases from J; bases unmatched to any gene: 9. The CDR3 DNA sequence: TGTGCCAGCAGCTTAGAGTTTGGGACAGGGGTCCCCTATGGCTACACCTTC. Residues: CASSLEFGTGVPYGYTF. The full variable domain, in which reference TRBV7-9 and TRBJ1-2 provide the parts outside the CDR3, is DTGVSQNPRHKITKRGQNVTFRCDPISEHNRLYWYRQTLGQGPEFLTYFQNEAQLEKSRLLSDRFSAERPKGSFSTLEIQRTEQGDSAMYLCASSLEFGTGVPYGYTFGSGTRLTVV.

This clone was recorded only once. The chain links TRBV9 to TRBJ2-1, with D maybe TRBD1 (6 bases). V was pared by 0 bases and J by 7 bases, with 14 bases between. This CDR3 has 15 residues. Germline V gene data show CDR1 as SGDLS and CDR2 as YYNGEE. As DNA, the CDR3 is TGTGCCAGCAGCGTAGCTCCGGGACACCTAAATGAGCAGTTCTTC. Encoded protein: CASSVAPGHLNEQFF.

V is TRBV2 and J is TRBJ2-6; D is unresolved. The CDR3 is 18 residues long. Germline CDR1 reads SNHLY; CDR2 reads FYNNEI. Trimming removed 0 bases at V and 0 bases at J, with 12 bases between. The CDR3 region is CASSEAYSFNSGANVLTF. The CDR3 nucleotides are TGTGCCAGCAGTGAAGCGTACAGTTTCAACTCTGGGGCCAACGTCCTGACTTTC.

The table lists this clone with a count of one. The rearrangement links TRBV7-2 to TRBJ2-5; D remains ambiguous. V was cut by 1 base and J by 2 bases, with 8 bases left in between. Germline-derived CDR1 and CDR2 are SGHTA and FQGNSA. The CDR3 is 14 amino acids. The CDR3 spells CASSLGVVQETQYF. The CDR3 bases are TGTGCCAGCAGCTTAGGGGTCGTTCAAGAGACCCAGTACTTC.

The rearrangement links TRBV5-1 to TRBJ2-1; 7 bases are a match to TRBD1. Germline V gives CDR1 SGHRS, CDR2 YFSETQ. V was clipped by 2 bases and J by 6 bases; unmatched bases: 5. CDR3 size: 14 residues. The chain's CDR3 is CASSLEGAGNEQFF. For the CDR3, the DNA is TGCGCCAGCAGCTTAGAGGGGGCCGGCAATGAGCAGTTCTTC.

The chain employs TRBV5-1 and TRBJ1-4, with D possibly matching TRBD1 (5 bases). The CDR3 contains 14 residues. Trimming removed 4 bases from V and 0 bases from J, with 7 bases in between. CDR1 is SGHRS and CDR2 is YFSETQ in the germline V gene. DNA for the CDR3: TGCGCCAGCAGCGCGACAGCAACTAATGAAAAACTGTTTTTT. Translated: CASSATATNEKLFF. The full variable domain, rest sourced from reference TRBV5-1 and TRBJ1-4, is KAGVTQTPRYLIKTRGQQVTLSCSPISGHRSVSWYQQTPGQGLQFLFEYFSETQRNKGNFPGRFSGRQFSNSRSEMNVSTLELGDSALYLCASSATATNEKLFFGSGTQLSVL.

A single count supports this clone. The CDR3: CASSSFQASGEQFF. The DNA of the CDR3 is TGTGCCAGCAGCTCATTCCAGGCCTCGGGCGAGCAGTTCTTC. The chain couples TRBV7-9 to TRBJ2-1; D gene unclear. Per germline, CDR1 SEHNR and CDR2 FQNEAQ (reference sequence). The V gene lost 4 bases and the J gene lost 10 bases, with 17 bases spanning the gap. CDR3 length: 14 residues.

The chain links TRBV6-6 to TRBJ2-1; 10 nucleotides align to TRBD2. With V trimmed by 0 bases and J by 7 bases, 6 bases remained unmatched. CDR1 MNHNY and CDR2 SVGAGI come from the germline V gene (reference sequence). This CDR3 has 16 residues. The CDR3 coding sequence is TGTGCCAGCAGTTACTCAAGAGCGGGAGGGCCGAATGAGCAGTTCTTC. As protein: CASSYSRAGGPNEQFF.

V usage is TRBV9 and J usage is TRBJ2-7, with TRBD1 as a possible D gene (5 bases). CDR1 and CDR2 from the germline V gene are SGDLS and YYNGEE. Trimming took 1 base from V and 2 from J, leaving 10 bases between them. The length of the CDR3 is 14 residues. The CDR3 region is CASSVQGLPYEQYF. Here the CDR3 DNA reads TGTGCCAGCAGCGTACAGGGTTTGCCCTACGAGCAGTACTTC.

The rearrangement joins TRBV6-1 to TRBJ2-1; maybe TRBD2 (5 bases). The CDR3 contains 15 residues. The V end lost 2 bases, the J end lost 8 bases, and 16 bases lay between the germline ends. Germline CDR1 reads MNHNS; CDR2 reads SASEGT. For the CDR3, the DNA is TGTGCCAGCAGTGAACTCCCGGGGATTGGATATGAGCAGTTCTTC. Protein sequence: CASSELPGIGYEQFF.

This chain uses TRBV5-5 with TRBJ1-5; 7 positions match TRBD1. CDR1 and CDR2 from the germline V gene are SGHKS and YYEKEE (reference sequence). This CDR3 is built from 17 residues. Trimming took 0 bases from V and 0 from J; bases not matched to a gene: 6. The CDR3 reads CASSLASGTDSNQPQHF. The CDR3 nucleotides are TGTGCCAGCAGCTTGGCTTCCGGGACAGATAGCAATCAGCCCCAGCATTTT.

The chain carries TRBV2 and TRBJ1-2; tentative D call: TRBD1 (5 bases). Trimming took 2 bases from V and 4 from J, leaving 11 bases between them. Per germline, CDR1 SNHLY and CDR2 FYNNEI. The CDR3 loop spans 14 amino acids. CDR3 bases: TGTGCCAGCAGTGAAAAAGTGGGGCTCTATGGCTACACCTTC. Its protein is CASSEKVGLYGYTF.

This chain links TRBV16 with TRBJ1-6; D is unclear. This CDR3 has 14 residues. CDR1 KGHSY and CDR2 FQNENV come from the germline V gene. Trimming cost V 2 bases and J 11 bases, with 13 bases left between them. The DNA of the CDR3 is TGTGCCAGCAGCCAAACCCTGGAACAGACACCCCTCCACTTT. Amino acids: CASSQTLEQTPLHF.

V gene TRBV9 combines with J gene TRBJ2-2, with D perhaps being TRBD1 or TRBD2 (7 bases each). In germline, CDR1 is SGDLS, CDR2 YYNGEE. The CDR3 totals 14 residues. The germline V and J ends were trimmed by 3 bases and 7 bases, with 13 bases remaining between them. The CDR3 sequence is CASSGRGDYGELFF. The DNA for the CDR3 is TGTGCCAGCAGCGGCAGGGGGGACTACGGGGAGCTGTTTTTT.

The CDR3 spells CASGKTDTQYF. CDR3 DNA: TGTGCCAGCGGAAAGACAGATACGCAGTATTTT. V and J are TRBV9 and TRBJ2-3; D is unclear. Germline V gene data show CDR1 as SGDLS and CDR2 as YYNGEE. Trimming removed 7 bases from V and 3 bases from J, with 6 bases in between. This CDR3 has 11 amino acids.

The V gene is TRBV7-9, the J gene TRBJ1-1; D is ambiguous. Germline lookup yields CDR1 SEHNR and CDR2 FQNEAQ (reference sequence). Trimming shortened V by 1 base and J by 0 bases, and 9 bases separated the two germline ends. This CDR3 region has 15 residues. CDR3: CASSLGELMNTEAFF. The DNA for the CDR3 is TGTGCCAGCAGCTTAGGTGAACTCATGAACACTGAAGCTTTCTTT. The variable domain in full, completed from reference TRBV7-9 and TRBJ1-1, reads DTGVSQNPRHKITKRGQNVTFRCDPISEHNRLYWYRQTLGQGPEFLTYFQNEAQLEKSRLLSDRFSAERPKGSFSTLEIQRTEQGDSAMYLCASSLGELMNTEAFFGQGTRLTVV.